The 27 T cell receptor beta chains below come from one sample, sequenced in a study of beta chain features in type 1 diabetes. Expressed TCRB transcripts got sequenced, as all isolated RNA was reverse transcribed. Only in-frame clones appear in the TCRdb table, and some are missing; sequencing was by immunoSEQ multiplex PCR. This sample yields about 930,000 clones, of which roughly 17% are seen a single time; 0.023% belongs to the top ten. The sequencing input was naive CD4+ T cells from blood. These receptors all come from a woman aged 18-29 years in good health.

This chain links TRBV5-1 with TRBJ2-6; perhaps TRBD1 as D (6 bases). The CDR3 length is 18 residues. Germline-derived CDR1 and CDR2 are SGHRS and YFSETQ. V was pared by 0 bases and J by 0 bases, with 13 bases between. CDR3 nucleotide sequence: TGCGCCAGCAGCTTGGCTACCGGGACAAGCTCTGGGGCCAACGTCCTGACTTTC. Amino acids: CASSLATGTSSGANVLTF.

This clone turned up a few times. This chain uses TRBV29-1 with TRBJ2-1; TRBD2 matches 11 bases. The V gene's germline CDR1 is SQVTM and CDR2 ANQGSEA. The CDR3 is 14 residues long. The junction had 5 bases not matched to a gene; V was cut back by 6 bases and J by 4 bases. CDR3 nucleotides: TGCAGCGTAAGGGGACTAGCGGTATACAATGAGCAGTTCTTC. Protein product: CSVRGLAVYNEQFF.

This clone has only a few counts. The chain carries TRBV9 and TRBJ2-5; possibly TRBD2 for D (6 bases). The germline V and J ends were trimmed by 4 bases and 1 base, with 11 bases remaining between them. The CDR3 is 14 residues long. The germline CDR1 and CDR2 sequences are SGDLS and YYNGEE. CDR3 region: CASSPPGLQETQYF. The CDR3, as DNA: TGTGCCAGCAGCCCACCGGGACTCCAAGAGACCCAGTACTTC. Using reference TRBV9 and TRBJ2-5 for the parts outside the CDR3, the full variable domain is DSGVTQTPKHLITATGQRVTLRCSPRSGDLSVYWYQQSLDQGLQFLIQYYNGEERAKGNILERFSAQQFPDLHSELNLSSLELGDSALYFCASSPPGLQETQYFGPGTRLLVL.

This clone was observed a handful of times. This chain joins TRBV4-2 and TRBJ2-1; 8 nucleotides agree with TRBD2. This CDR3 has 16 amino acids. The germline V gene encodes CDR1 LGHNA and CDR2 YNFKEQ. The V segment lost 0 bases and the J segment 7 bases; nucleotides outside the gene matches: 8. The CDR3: CASSQEGSGRRNEQFF. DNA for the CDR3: TGTGCCAGCAGCCAAGAGGGCAGCGGGAGACGGAATGAGCAGTTCTTC.

CDR3 DNA sequence: TGTGCCAGCAGTTTATTTCCGGGCCGGCTGAACACTGAAGCTTTCTTT. Protein sequence: CASSLFPGRLNTEAFF. The chain is built from TRBV27 and TRBJ1-1; D is undetermined. The V and J ends lost 1 base and 0 bases respectively, with 12 bases between them. From germline, CDR1 is MNHEY and CDR2 SMNVEV (reference sequence). This CDR3 comprises 16 residues.

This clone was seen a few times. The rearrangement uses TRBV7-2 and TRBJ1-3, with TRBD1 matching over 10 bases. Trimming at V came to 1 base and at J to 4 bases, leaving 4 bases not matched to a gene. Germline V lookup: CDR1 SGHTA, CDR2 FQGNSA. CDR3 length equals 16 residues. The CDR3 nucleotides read TGTGCCAGCAGCTTAGGGACAGGGGGAAGCGGAAACACCATATATTTT. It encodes CASSLGTGGSGNTIYF.

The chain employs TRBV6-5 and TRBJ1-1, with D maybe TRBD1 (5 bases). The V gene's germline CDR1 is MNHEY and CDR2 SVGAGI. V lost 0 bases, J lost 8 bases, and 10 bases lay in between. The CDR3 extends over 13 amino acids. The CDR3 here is CASSYSGTGEAFF. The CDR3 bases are TGTGCCAGCAGTTACTCGGGGACCGGGGAAGCTTTCTTT.

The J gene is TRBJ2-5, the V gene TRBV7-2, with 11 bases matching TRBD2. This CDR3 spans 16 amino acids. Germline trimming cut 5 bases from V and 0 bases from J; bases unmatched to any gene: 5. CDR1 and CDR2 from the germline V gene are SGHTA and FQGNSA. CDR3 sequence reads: CASSRIAGGYQETQYF. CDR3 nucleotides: TGTGCCAGCAGCCGGATAGCGGGAGGGTACCAAGAGACCCAGTACTTC. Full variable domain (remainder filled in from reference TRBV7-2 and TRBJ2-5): GAGVSQSPSNKVTEKGKDVELRCDPISGHTALYWYRQSLGQGLEFLIYFQGNSAPDKSGLPSDRFSAERTGGSVSTLTIQRTQQEDSAVYLCASSRIAGGYQETQYFGPGTRLLVL.

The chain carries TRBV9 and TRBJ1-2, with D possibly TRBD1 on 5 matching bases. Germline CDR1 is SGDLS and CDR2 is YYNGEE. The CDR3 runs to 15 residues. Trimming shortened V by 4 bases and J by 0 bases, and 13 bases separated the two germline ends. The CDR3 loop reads CASSQLMTANYGYTF. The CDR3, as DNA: TGTGCCAGCAGCCAACTAATGACAGCTAACTATGGCTACACCTTC.

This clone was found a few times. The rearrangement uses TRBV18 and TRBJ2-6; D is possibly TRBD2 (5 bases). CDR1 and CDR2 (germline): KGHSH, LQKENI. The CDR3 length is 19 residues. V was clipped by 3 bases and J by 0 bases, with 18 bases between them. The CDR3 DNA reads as TGTGCCAGCTCACCCTTCCCGAGCGGTCCCGCCTCTGGGGCCAACGTCCTGACTTTC. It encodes CASSPFPSGPASGANVLTF.

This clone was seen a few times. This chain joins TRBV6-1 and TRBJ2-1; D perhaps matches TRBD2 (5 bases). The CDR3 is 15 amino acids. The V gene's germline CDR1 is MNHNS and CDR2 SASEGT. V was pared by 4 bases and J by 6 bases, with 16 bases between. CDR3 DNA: TGTGCCAGCAGTGCCTTTCGGGATTTGGTCAATGAGCAGTTCTTC. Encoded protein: CASSAFRDLVNEQFF.

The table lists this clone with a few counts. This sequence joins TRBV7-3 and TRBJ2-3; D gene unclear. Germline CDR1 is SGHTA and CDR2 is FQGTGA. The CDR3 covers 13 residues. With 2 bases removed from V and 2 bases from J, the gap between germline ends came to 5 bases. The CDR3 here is CASSLWDTDTQYF. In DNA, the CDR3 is TGTGCCAGCAGCTTATGGGACACAGATACGCAGTATTTT.

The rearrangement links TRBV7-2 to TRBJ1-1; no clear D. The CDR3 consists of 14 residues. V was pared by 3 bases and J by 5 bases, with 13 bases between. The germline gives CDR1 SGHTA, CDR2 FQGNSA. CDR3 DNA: TGTGCCAGCAGCTTCCCCCTGGGAGGGACTGAAGCTTTCTTT. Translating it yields CASSFPLGGTEAFF.

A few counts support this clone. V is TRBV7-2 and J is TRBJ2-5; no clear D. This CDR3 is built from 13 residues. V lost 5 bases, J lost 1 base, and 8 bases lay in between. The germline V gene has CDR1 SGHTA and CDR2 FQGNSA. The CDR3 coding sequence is TGTGCCAGCAGCGGGAATTCCCAAGAGACCCAGTACTTC. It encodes CASSGNSQETQYF.

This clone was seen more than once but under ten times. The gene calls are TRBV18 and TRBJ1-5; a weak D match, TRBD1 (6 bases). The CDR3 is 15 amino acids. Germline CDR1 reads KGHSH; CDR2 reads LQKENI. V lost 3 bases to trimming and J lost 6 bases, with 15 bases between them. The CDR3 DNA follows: TGTGCCAGCTCACCGCAGGGGAATTATGTTCAGCCCCAGCATTTT. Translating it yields CASSPQGNYVQPQHF.

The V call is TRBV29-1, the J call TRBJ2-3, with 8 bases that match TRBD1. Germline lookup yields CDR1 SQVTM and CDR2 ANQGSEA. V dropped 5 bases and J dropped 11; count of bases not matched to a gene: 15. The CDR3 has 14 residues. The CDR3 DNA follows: TGCAGCGTTCTCTTGTTTCGGGAGACAGGGGAGCAGTATTTT. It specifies CSVLLFRETGEQYF.

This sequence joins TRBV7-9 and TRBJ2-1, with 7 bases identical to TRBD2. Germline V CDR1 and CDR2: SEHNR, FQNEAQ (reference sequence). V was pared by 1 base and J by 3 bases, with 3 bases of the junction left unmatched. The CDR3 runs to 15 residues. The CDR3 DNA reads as TGTGCCAGCAGCTTAGGGTCTAGCGGCTACAATGAGCAGTTCTTC. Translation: CASSLGSSGYNEQFF.

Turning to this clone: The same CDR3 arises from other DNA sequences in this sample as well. As DNA, the CDR3 is TGTGCCAGCAGTGGTAGTAGCTACGAGCAGTACTTC. Residues: CASSGSSYEQYF. This sequence joins TRBV6-5 and TRBJ2-7; D unclear. The germline CDR1 and CDR2 sequences are MNHEY and SVGAGI. CDR3 length equals 12 residues. Between the trimmed V and J ends, which lost 5 bases and 3 bases, there was a span of 8 bases.

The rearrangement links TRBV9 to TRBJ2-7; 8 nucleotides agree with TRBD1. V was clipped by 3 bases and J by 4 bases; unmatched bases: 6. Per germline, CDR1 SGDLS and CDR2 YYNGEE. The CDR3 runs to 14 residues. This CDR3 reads CASSARGQDYEQYF. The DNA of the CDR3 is TGTGCCAGCAGCGCCAGGGGGCAGGATTACGAGCAGTACTTC.

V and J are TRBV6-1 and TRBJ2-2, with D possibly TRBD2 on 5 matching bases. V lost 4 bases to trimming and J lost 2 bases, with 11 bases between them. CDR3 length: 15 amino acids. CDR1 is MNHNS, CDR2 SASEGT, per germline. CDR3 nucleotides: TGTGCCAGCAGTGTTCAGCGGCCAAACACCGGGGAGCTGTTTTTT. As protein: CASSVQRPNTGELFF.

The CDR3 DNA follows: TGTGCCAGCAGCTCCTCCTCCGGGACAGAAATCTACAATGAGCAGTTCTTC. Its protein is CASSSSSGTEIYNEQFF. The chain is built from TRBV7-2 and TRBJ2-1; 7 bases are a match to TRBD1. V was pared by 4 bases and J by 3 bases, with 12 bases of the junction left unmatched. Germline values: CDR1 SGHTA, CDR2 FQGNSA. The CDR3 extends over 17 amino acids.

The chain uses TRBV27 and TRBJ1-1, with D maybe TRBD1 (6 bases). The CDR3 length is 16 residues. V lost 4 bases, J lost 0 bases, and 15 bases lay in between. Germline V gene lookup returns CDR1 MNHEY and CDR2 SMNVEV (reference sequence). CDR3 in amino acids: CASSSVGGRVNTEAFF. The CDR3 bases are TGTGCCAGCAGTTCGGTGGGGGGCAGAGTGAACACTGAAGCTTTCTTT.

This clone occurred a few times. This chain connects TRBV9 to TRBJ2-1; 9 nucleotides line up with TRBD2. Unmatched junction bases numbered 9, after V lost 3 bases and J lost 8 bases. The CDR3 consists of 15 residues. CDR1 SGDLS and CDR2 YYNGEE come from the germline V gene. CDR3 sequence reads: CASSASSGKGHEQFF. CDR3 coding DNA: TGTGCCAGCAGCGCGTCTAGCGGGAAGGGTCATGAGCAGTTCTTC.

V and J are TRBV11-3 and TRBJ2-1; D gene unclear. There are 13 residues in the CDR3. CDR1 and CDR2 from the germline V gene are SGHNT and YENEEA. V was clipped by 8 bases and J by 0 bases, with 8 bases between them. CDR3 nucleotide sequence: TGTGCCAGCGGAGCGAGCTCCTACAATGAGCAGTTCTTC. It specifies CASGASSYNEQFF.

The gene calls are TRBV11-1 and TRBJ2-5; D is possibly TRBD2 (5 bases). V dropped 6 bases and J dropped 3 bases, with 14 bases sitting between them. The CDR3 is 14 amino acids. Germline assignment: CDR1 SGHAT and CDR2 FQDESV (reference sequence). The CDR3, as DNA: TGTGCCAGCAGTTGGGAGTCCCGCAAAGAGACCCAGTACTTC. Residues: CASSWESRKETQYF.

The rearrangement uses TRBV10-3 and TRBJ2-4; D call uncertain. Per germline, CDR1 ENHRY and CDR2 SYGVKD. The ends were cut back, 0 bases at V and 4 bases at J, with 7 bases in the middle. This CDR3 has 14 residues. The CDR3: CAISESGLKNIQYF. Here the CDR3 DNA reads TGTGCCATCAGTGAGTCGGGTCTAAAAAACATTCAGTACTTC.

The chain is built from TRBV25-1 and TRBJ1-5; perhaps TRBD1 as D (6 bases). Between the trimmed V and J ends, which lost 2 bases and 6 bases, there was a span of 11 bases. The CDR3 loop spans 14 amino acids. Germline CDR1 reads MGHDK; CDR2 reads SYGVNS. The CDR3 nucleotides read TGTGCCAGCAGTGAACAGGGGTCGGGTCAGCCCCAGCATTTT. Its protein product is CASSEQGSGQPQHF.